These 5 T cell receptor beta chains came from one sample sequenced in a study of response to subunit inactivated influenza vaccine. TCRdb fed the RT-PCR reads into MiXCR, producing one record per CDR3 protein. This table has under 550,000 distinct CDR3 sequences, around 7.9% appearing once. This sample comprised PBMCs from blood, obtained less than 30 months after vaccination. The source of these receptors is a man aged 50 to 75 who received an inactivated influenza vaccine.

The CDR3 reads CASSFHRWGTASTDTQYF. DNA for the CDR3: TGTGCCAGCAGCTTTCACCGCTGGGGTACTGCTAGCACAGATACGCAGTATTTT. The V gene is TRBV11-1, the J gene TRBJ2-3; the D is unclear. The CDR3 is made up of 18 amino acids. Per the germline V gene, CDR1 is SGHAT and CDR2 is FQDESV (reference sequence). The V end lost 3 bases, the J end lost 0 bases, and 19 bases lay between the germline ends.

The chain combines TRBV7-2 with TRBJ1-2; TRBD1 might be the D (6 bases). The CDR3 extends over 15 amino acids. Looked up from germline, CDR1 is SGHTA and CDR2 is FQGNSA. Trimming left V 2 bases short and J 4 bases short, with 14 bases between. The CDR3 DNA reads TGTGCCAGCAGCTTAATGTCAGGGGCGTTCTATGGCTACACCTTC. It is translated as CASSLMSGAFYGYTF.

This clonotype was picked up a small number of times. The J gene is TRBJ2-3, the V gene TRBV11-2; TRBD2 matches 12 bases. The CDR3 covers 18 residues. The germline V gene encodes CDR1 SGHAT and CDR2 FQNNGV. The V segment lost 1 base and the J segment 6 bases; nucleotides outside the gene matches: 11. The CDR3 protein is CASSLVATSGGLPDTQYF. The CDR3 DNA is TGTGCCAGCAGCTTAGTGGCGACTAGCGGGGGCCTCCCGGATACGCAGTATTTT.

This chain joins TRBV20-1 and TRBJ1-6, with D perhaps matching TRBD1 (5 bases). The CDR3 covers 15 residues. Germline CDR1 is DFQATT and CDR2 is SNEGSKA (reference sequence). V was cut by 5 bases and J by 1 base, with 12 bases left in between. The CDR3 DNA reads TGCAGTGCTTCCCGTCAGGGTTCCTATAATTCACCCCTCCACTTT. It is translated as CSASRQGSYNSPLHF.

This clonotype was detected only a few times. The rearrangement uses TRBV27 and TRBJ2-5, with 8 bases identical to TRBD1. J gave up 4 bases and V 3 bases, and 7 bases lay outside the gene matches. From germline, CDR1 is MNHEY and CDR2 SMNVEV (reference sequence). CDR3 length: 15 residues. In nucleotides, the CDR3 is TGTGCCAGCAGTTTTTGGACAGGGTCAGGAGAGACCCAGTACTTC. This translates into CASSFWTGSGETQYF.